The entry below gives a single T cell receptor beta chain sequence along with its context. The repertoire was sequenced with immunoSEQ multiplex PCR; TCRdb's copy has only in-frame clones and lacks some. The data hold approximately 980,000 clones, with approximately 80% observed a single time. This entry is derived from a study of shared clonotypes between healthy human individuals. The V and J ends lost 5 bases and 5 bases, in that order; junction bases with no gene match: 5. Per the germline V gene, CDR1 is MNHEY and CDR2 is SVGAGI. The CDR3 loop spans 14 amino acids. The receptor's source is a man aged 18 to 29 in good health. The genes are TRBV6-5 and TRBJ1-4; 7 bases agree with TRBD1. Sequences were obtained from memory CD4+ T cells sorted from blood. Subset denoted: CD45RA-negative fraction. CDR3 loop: CASSALTGNEKLFF. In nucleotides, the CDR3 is TGTGCCAGCAGTGCTCTGACAGGGAATGAAAAACTGTTTTTT.